The clone carrying this T cell receptor (beta chain) was seen repeatedly, ten times or more. Using unique molecular identifiers, the investigators prepared the TCRbeta library. TCRdb itself ran the PCR reads through MiXCR, one entry per CDR3 protein. In the table there are 490,000 or so distinct CDR3 sequences, around 13% of which are singletons. With 2 bases removed from V and 4 bases from J, the gap between germline ends came to 14 bases. This CDR3 has 15 residues. These data are taken from a study of T-cell reconstitution after alpha-beta-depleted transplantation in children. This chain joins TRBV12-3 or TRBV12-4 and TRBJ1-2, with TRBD1 as a possible D gene (5 bases). The source was PBMCs from the stem cell graft donor, collected from the stem cell graft. The clonotype originates from a human donor who donated a stem cell graft to a child with combined immunodeficiency. The CDR3 region is CASSLSPGTAYGYTF. CDR3 bases: TGTGCCAGCAGTTTATCTCCTGGGACGGCCTATGGCTACACCTTC.